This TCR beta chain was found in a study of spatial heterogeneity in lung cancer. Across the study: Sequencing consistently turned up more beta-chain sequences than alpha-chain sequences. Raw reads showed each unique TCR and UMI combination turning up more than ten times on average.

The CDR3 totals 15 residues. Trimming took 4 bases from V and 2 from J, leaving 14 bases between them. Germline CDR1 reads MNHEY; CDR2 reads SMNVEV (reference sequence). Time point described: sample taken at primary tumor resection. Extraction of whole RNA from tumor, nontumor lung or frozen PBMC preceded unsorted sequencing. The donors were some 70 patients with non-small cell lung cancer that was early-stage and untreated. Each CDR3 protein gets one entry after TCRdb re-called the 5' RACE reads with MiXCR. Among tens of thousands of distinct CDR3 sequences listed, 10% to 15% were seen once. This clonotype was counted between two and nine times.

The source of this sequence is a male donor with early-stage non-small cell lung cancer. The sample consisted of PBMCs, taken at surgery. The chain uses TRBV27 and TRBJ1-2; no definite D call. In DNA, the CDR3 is TGTGCCAGCAGTTCCGGCGGACTGCAGAACTATGGCTACACCTTC. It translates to CASSSGGLQNYGYTF.